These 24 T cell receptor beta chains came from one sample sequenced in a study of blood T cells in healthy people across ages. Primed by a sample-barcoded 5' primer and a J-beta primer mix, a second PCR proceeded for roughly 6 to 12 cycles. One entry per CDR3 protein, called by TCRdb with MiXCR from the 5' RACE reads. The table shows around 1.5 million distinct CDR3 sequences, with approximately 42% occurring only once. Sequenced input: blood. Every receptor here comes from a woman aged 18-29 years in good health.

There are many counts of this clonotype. CDR3: CASYKDPEDEQFF. The CDR3 nucleotides are TGTGCCTCCTACAAGGACCCGGAAGATGAGCAGTTCTTC. The chain uses TRBV10-3 and TRBJ2-1; D is uncertain. Germline loops: CDR1 ENHRY, CDR2 SYGVKD. This CDR3 is built from 13 residues. V lost 11 bases and J 8 bases, leaving 19 bases between the germline ends.

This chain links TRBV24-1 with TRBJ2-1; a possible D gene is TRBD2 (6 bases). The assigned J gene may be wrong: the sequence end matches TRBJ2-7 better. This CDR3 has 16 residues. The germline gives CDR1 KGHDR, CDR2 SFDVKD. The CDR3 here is CATSDTSGEAYNEQYF. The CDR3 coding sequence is TGTGCCACCAGTGATACGTCGGGGGAGGCCTACAATGAGCAGTACTTC.

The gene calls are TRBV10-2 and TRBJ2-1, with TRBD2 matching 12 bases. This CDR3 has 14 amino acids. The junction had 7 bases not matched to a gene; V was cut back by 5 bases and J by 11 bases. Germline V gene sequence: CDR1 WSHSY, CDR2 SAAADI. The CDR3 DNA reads TGCGCCAGCAGTCAAGGACTAGCGGGGAGTAAGCAGTTCTTC. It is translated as CASSQGLAGSKQFF.

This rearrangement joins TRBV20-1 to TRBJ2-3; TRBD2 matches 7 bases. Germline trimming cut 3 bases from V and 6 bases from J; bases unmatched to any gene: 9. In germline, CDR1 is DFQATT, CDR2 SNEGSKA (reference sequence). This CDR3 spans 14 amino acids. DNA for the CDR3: TGCAGTGCTAGTGGCGGGGGAGCACCCGATACGCAGTATTTT. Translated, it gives CSASGGGAPDTQYF.

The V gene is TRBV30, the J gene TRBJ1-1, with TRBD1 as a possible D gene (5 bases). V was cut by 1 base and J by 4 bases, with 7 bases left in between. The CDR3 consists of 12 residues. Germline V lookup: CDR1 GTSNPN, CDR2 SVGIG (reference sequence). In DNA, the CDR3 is TGTGCCTGGAGTGCAGGGTCCACTGAAGCTTTCTTT. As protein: CAWSAGSTEAFF.

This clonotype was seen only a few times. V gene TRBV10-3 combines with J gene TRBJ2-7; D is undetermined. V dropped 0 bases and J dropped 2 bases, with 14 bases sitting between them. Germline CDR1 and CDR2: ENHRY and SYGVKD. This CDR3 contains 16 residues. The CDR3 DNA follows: TGTGCCATCAGTGAGTCGATCTCTAAGGGTCCCTACGAGCAGTACTTC. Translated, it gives CAISESISKGPYEQYF.

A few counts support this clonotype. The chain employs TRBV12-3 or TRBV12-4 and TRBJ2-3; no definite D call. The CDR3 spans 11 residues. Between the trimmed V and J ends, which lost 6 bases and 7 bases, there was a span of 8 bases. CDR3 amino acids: CASRAFNTQYF. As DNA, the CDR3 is TGTGCCAGCAGAGCCTTTAATACGCAGTATTTT.

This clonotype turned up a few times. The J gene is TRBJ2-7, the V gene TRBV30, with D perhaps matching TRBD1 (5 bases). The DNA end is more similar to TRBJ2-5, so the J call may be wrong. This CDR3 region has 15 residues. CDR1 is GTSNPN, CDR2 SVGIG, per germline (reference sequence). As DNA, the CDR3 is TGTGCCTGGAGTGTAATTGGCAGGGCAATTGAGACCCAGTACTTC. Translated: CAWSVIGRAIETQYF.

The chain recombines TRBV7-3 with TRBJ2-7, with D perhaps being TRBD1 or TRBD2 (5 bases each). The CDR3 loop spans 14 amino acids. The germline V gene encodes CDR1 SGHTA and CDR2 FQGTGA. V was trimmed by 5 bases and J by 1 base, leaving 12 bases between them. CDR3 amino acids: CASSREGPSYEQYF. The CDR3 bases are TGTGCCAGCAGCCGAGAGGGGCCTTCCTACGAGCAGTACTTC.

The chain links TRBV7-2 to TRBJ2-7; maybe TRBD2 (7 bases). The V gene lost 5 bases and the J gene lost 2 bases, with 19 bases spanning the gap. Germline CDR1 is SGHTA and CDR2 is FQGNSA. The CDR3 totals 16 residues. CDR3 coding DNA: TGTGCCAGCAGCCTAGGGAGGGGACAACCTACCTACGAGCAGTACTTC. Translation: CASSLGRGQPTYEQYF.

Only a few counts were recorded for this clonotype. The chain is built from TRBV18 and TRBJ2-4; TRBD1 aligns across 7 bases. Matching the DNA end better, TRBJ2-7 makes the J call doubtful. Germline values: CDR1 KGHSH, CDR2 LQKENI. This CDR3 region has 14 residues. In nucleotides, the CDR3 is TGTGCCAGCTCACCACCAGTGACAGGGTACGAGCAGTACTTC. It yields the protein CASSPPVTGYEQYF.

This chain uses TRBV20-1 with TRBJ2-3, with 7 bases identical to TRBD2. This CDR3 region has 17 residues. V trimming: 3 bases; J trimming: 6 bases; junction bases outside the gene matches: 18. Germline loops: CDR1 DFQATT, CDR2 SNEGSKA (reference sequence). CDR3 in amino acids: CSARAGWRAGIPDTQYF. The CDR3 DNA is TGCAGTGCTAGGGCCGGGTGGCGAGCGGGGATTCCTGATACGCAGTATTTT.

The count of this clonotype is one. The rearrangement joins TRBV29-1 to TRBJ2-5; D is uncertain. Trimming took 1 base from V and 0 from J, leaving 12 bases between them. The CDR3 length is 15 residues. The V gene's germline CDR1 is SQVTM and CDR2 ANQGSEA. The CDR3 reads CSVEGPTLHQETQYF. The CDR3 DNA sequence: TGCAGCGTTGAAGGGCCGACCCTGCACCAAGAGACCCAGTACTTC.

CDR3 region: CASSESGLAGGTTDTQYF. Here the CDR3 DNA reads TGCGCCAGCAGTGAGTCAGGACTAGCGGGGGGCACCACAGATACGCAGTATTTT. The genes are TRBV10-1 and TRBJ2-3; 14 nucleotides align to TRBD2. From germline, CDR1 is WNHNN and CDR2 SYGVQD (reference sequence). V dropped 0 bases and J dropped 2; count of bases not matched to a gene: 4. The CDR3 consists of 18 residues.

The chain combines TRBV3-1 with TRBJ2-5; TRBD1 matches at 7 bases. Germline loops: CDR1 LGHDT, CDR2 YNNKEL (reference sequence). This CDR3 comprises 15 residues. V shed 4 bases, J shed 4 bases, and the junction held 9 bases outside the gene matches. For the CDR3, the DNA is TGTGCCAGCAGCCCTCCGGGACAGAAGCGAGAGACCCAGTACTTC. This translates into CASSPPGQKRETQYF.

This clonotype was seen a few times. The CDR3 is CASSSPGFDEQYF. In nucleotides, the CDR3 is TGTGCCAGCAGTTCGCCAGGGTTTGACGAGCAGTACTTC. V usage is TRBV6-6 and J usage is TRBJ2-7; TRBD1 might be the D (5 bases). V lost 4 bases, J lost 5 bases, and 12 bases lay in between. CDR1 and CDR2 (germline): MNHNY, SVGAGI (reference sequence). This CDR3 has 13 amino acids.

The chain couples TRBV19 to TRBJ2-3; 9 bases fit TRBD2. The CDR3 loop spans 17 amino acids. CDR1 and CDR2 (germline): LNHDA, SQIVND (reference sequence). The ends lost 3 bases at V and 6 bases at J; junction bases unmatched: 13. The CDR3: CASSIILAGGMSDTQYF. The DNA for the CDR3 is TGTGCCAGTAGTATCATCTTGGCGGGGGGGATGTCGGATACGCAGTATTTT. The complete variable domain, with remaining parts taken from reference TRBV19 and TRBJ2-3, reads DGGITQSPKYLFRKEGQNVTLSCEQNLNHDAMYWYRQDPGQGLRLIYYSQIVNDFQKGDIAEGYSVSREKKESFPLTVTSAQKNPTAFYLCASSIILAGGMSDTQYFGPGTRLTVL.

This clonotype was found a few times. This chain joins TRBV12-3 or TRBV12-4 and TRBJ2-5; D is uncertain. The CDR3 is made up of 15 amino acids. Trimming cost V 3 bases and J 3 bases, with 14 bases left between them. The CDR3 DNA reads TGTGCCAGCAGTTTCAGCGTCGCCAGAGAAGAGACCCAGTACTTC. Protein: CASSFSVAREETQYF.

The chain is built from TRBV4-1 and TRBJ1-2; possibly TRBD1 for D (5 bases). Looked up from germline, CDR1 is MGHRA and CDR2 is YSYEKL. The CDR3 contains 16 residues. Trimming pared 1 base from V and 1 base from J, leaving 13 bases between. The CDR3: CASSQAGVTFNYGYTF. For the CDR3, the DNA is TGCGCCAGCAGCCAAGCGGGGGTCACCTTTAACTATGGCTACACCTTC.

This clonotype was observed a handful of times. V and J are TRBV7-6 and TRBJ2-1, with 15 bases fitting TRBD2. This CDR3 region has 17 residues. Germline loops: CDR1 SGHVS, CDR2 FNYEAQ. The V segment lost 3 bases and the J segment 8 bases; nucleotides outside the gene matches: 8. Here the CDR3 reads CASSLRTSGGAVDEQFF. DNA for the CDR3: TGTGCCAGCAGCTTGCGGACTAGCGGGGGGGCGGTGGATGAGCAGTTCTTC.

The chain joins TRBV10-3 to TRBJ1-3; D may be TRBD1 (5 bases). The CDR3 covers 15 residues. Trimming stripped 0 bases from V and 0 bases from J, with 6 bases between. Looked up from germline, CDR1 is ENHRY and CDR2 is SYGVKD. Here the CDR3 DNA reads TGTGCCATCAGTGAGTCTGGGGCCTCTGGAAACACCATATATTTT. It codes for CAISESGASGNTIYF.

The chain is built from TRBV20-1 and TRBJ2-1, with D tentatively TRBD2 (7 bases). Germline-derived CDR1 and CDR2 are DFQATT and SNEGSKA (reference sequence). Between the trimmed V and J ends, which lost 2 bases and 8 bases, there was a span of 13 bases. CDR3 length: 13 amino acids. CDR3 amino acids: CSARKGDYHEQFF. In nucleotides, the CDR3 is TGCAGTGCTAGAAAGGGGGACTATCATGAGCAGTTCTTC.

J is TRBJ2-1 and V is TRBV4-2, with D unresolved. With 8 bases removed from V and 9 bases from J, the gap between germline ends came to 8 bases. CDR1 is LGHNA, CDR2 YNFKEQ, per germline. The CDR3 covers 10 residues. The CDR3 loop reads CASGVSEQFF. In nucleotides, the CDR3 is TGTGCCAGCGGTGTGTCTGAGCAGTTCTTC.

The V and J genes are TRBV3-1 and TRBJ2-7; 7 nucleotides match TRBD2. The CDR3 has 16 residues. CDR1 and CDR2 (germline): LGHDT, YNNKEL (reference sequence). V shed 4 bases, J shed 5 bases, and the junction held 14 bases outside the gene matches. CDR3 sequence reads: CASSRAGVLASDEQYF. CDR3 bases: TGTGCCAGCAGCCGCGCGGGGGTGTTGGCCTCTGACGAGCAGTACTTC.